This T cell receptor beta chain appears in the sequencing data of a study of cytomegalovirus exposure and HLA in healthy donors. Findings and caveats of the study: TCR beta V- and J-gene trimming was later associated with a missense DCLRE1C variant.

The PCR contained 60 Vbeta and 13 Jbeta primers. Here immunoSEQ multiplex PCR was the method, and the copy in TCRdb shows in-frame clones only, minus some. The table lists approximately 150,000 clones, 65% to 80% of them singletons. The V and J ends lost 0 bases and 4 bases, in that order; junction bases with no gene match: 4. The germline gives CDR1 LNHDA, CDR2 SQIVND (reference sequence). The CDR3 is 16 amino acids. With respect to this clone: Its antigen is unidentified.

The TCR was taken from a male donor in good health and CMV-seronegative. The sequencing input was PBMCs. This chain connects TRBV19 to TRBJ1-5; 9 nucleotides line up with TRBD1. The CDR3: CASSIEYRGRNQPQHF. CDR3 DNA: TGTGCCAGTAGTATAGAATACAGGGGGCGAAATCAGCCCCAGCATTTT.